A selection of T cell receptor beta chains follows, all from one sample in a study of blood T cells in healthy people across ages. Using its own MiXCR run on the 5' RACE reads, TCRdb lists one record per CDR3 protein. The data show 780,000 or so distinct CDR3 sequences, approximately 55% seen once. The sample consisted of blood. The source is a man of 80 years or more in good health. Both conserved end residues are part of each CDR3. A D gene is named only where the DNA matches it firmly. Not every row has a clone size; where given, it reads once, few, many or a size class.

d_gene: NA
abundance: NA
j_gene: TRBJ2-3
v_gene: TRBV10-3
CDR3aa: CAISPGPVDRYAYF
CDR3nt: TGTGCCATCAGCCCCGGGCCGGTCGACAGATACGCGTATTTT

d_gene: NA
abundance: NA
j_gene: TRBJ2-1
v_gene: TRBV28
CDR3aa: CASRDSYNEQFF
CDR3nt: TGTGCCAGCAGGGACTCCTACAATGAGCAGTTCTTC

d_gene: TRBD2
abundance: NA
j_gene: TRBJ2-1
v_gene: TRBV13
CDR3aa: CASSWGETSGRTSFF
CDR3nt: TGTGCCAGCAGCTGGGGGGAGACTAGCGGGAGGACTTCGTTCTTC

d_gene: NA
abundance: NA
j_gene: TRBJ2-3
v_gene: TRBV5-4
CDR3aa: CASSPDWQDTQYF
CDR3nt: TGTGCCAGCAGCCCGGACTGGCAAGATACGCAGTATTTT

d_gene: NA
abundance: NA
j_gene: TRBJ2-5
v_gene: TRBV12-3/TRBV12-4
CDR3aa: CASSPNEPGETQYF
CDR3nt: TGTGCCAGCAGCCCCAACGAGCCGGGGGAGACCCAGTACTTC

d_gene: NA
abundance: few
j_gene: TRBJ2-5
v_gene: TRBV20-1
CDR3aa: CSLPGLPQETQYF
CDR3nt: TGCAGTCTCCCAGGACTCCCACAAGAGACCCAGTACTTC

d_gene: NA
abundance: once
j_gene: TRBJ2-7
v_gene: TRBV9
CDR3aa: CASSVGAATGEQYF
CDR3nt: TGTGCCAGCAGCGTAGGGGCAGCCACCGGCGAGCAGTACTTC

d_gene: TRBD2
abundance: NA
j_gene: TRBJ2-4
v_gene: TRBV20-1
CDR3aa: CSAWTGGRAVKNIQYF
CDR3nt: TGCAGTGCTTGGACTGGCGGGAGGGCCGTCAAAAACATTCAGTACTTC

d_gene: TRBD1
abundance: NA
j_gene: TRBJ1-2
v_gene: TRBV7-9
CDR3aa: CASSSHRGGNYGYTF
CDR3nt: TGTGCCAGCAGCTCTCACAGGGGTGGGAACTATGGCTACACCTTC

d_gene: TRBD2
abundance: NA
j_gene: TRBJ2-7
v_gene: TRBV3-1
CDR3aa: CASSPGLPSGYHEQYF
CDR3nt: TGTGCCAGCAGCCCGGGACTACCAAGCGGTTACCACGAGCAGTACTTC

d_gene: NA
abundance: NA
j_gene: TRBJ1-1
v_gene: TRBV3-1
CDR3aa: CANSLDYTEAFF
CDR3nt: TGTGCCAACAGCCTGGACTACACTGAAGCTTTCTTT

d_gene: TRBD1
abundance: NA
j_gene: TRBJ1-2
v_gene: TRBV24-1
CDR3aa: CATSDLDRIYGYTF
CDR3nt: TGTGCCACCAGTGATCTGGACAGGATCTATGGCTACACCTTC

d_gene: NA
abundance: NA
j_gene: TRBJ2-3
v_gene: TRBV12-5
CDR3aa: CASGITDTQYF
CDR3nt: TGTGCTAGTGGTATCACAGATACGCAGTATTTT

d_gene: TRBD2
abundance: NA
j_gene: TRBJ2-3
v_gene: TRBV29-1
CDR3aa: CSARTSDQHRYAYF
CDR3nt: TGCAGCGCCCGGACTAGCGATCAGCACAGATACGCGTATTTT

d_gene: NA
abundance: NA
j_gene: TRBJ2-3
v_gene: TRBV12-3/TRBV12-4
CDR3aa: CASSTLLGDTQYF
CDR3nt: TGTGCCAGCAGTACCCTACTAGGCGATACGCAGTATTTT

d_gene: NA
abundance: few
j_gene: TRBJ2-5
v_gene: TRBV3-1
CDR3aa: CASSQGLLPQETQYF
CDR3nt: TGTGCCAGCAGCCAAGGTCTACTCCCTCAAGAGACCCAGTACTTC

d_gene: NA
abundance: NA
j_gene: TRBJ2-7
v_gene: TRBV4-1
CDR3aa: CASSQGFLLVHEQYF
CDR3nt: TGCGCCAGCAGCCAAGGGTTCCTCCTAGTGCACGAGCAGTACTTC

d_gene: NA
abundance: many
j_gene: TRBJ2-3
v_gene: TRBV7-2
CDR3aa: CASSYSDTQYF
CDR3nt: TGTGCCAGCAGCTACTCAGATACGCAGTATTTT

d_gene: TRBD1
abundance: many
j_gene: TRBJ1-2
v_gene: TRBV29-1
CDR3aa: CSAGTGNPVGYTF
CDR3nt: TGCAGCGCCGGGACAGGGAACCCGGTCGGCTACACCTTC

d_gene: NA
abundance: NA
j_gene: TRBJ2-2
v_gene: TRBV7-2
CDR3aa: CASSSRPRTGELFF
CDR3nt: TGTGCCAGCAGCTCGCGGCCCCGAACCGGGGAGCTGTTTTTT

d_gene: NA
abundance: NA
j_gene: TRBJ2-5
v_gene: TRBV7-2
CDR3aa: CASSFTMQETQYF
CDR3nt: TGTGCCAGCAGCTTCACTATGCAAGAGACCCAGTACTTC

d_gene: TRBD2
abundance: NA
j_gene: TRBJ2-1
v_gene: TRBV24-1
CDR3aa: CATSGGGAGESEQFF
CDR3nt: TGTGCCACCAGTGGAGGGGGAGCGGGAGAAAGTGAGCAGTTCTTC

d_gene: NA
abundance: NA
j_gene: TRBJ1-5
v_gene: TRBV20-1
CDR3aa: CSASSGDAPQHF
CDR3nt: TGCAGTGCGTCGAGCGGGGACGCGCCCCAGCATTTT

d_gene: NA
abundance: few
j_gene: TRBJ2-7
v_gene: TRBV6-1
CDR3aa: CASTFDPISEQYF
CDR3nt: TGTGCCAGCACGTTTGACCCGATCAGCGAGCAGTACTTC

d_gene: NA
abundance: NA
j_gene: TRBJ2-5
v_gene: TRBV28
CDR3aa: CASSYGGTTQETQYF
CDR3nt: TGTGCCAGCAGCTACGGGGGGACAACCCAAGAGACCCAGTACTTC

d_gene: TRBD2
abundance: NA
j_gene: TRBJ2-1
v_gene: TRBV12-3/TRBV12-4
CDR3aa: CASSRTSGSPNEQFF
CDR3nt: TGTGCCAGCAGCCGGACTAGCGGGAGCCCCAATGAGCAGTTCTTC

d_gene: TRBD2
abundance: NA
j_gene: TRBJ2-7
v_gene: TRBV9
CDR3aa: CASRGGLVDRYEQYF
CDR3nt: TGTGCCAGCAGGGGGGGACTAGTTGATCGCTACGAGCAGTACTTC

d_gene: NA
abundance: NA
j_gene: TRBJ1-1
v_gene: TRBV3-1
CDR3aa: CASSQDWAAEAFF
CDR3nt: TGTGCCAGCAGCCAAGATTGGGCTGCTGAAGCTTTCTTT

d_gene: NA
abundance: NA
j_gene: TRBJ2-5
v_gene: TRBV6-1
CDR3aa: CASSHIEETQYF
CDR3nt: TGTGCCAGCAGTCACATTGAAGAGACCCAGTACTTC

d_gene: NA
abundance: NA
j_gene: TRBJ2-5
v_gene: TRBV10-3
CDR3aa: CAISPGLSQETQYF
CDR3nt: TGTGCCATCAGTCCCGGACTGTCCCAAGAGACCCAGTACTTC

d_gene: TRBD1
abundance: NA
j_gene: TRBJ2-5
v_gene: TRBV10-3
CDR3aa: CAISGGGGQYF
CDR3nt: TGTGCCATCAGTGGAGGGGGCGGGCAGTACTTC

d_gene: TRBD2
abundance: NA
j_gene: TRBJ2-7
v_gene: TRBV6-2/TRBV6-3
CDR3aa: CASSLPRTSGRVLSHEQYF
CDR3nt: TGTGCCAGCAGTCTCCCTCGGACTAGCGGGAGAGTTCTTTCCCACGAGCAGTACTTC

d_gene: TRBD1
abundance: NA
j_gene: TRBJ1-1
v_gene: TRBV5-1
CDR3aa: CASSVTGSTNTEAFF
CDR3nt: TGCGCCAGCAGCGTGACAGGGTCGACGAACACTGAAGCTTTCTTT

d_gene: TRBD1
abundance: NA
j_gene: TRBJ1-1
v_gene: TRBV30
CDR3aa: CAWSVSRTGTGNTEAFF
CDR3nt: TGTGCCTGGAGTGTATCGAGGACCGGGACAGGGAACACTGAAGCTTTCTTT

d_gene: NA
abundance: few
j_gene: TRBJ2-2
v_gene: TRBV20-1
CDR3aa: CSARDPASEDTGELFF
CDR3nt: TGCAGTGCTAGAGATCCGGCTAGCGAGGACACCGGGGAGCTGTTTTTT

d_gene: NA
abundance: NA
j_gene: TRBJ2-7
v_gene: TRBV2
CDR3aa: CASGRDLGYEQYF
CDR3nt: TGTGCCAGCGGTCGGGACTTGGGTTACGAGCAGTACTTC

d_gene: NA
abundance: once
j_gene: TRBJ2-7
v_gene: TRBV6-6
CDR3aa: CASSRDRLRGGEQYF
CDR3nt: TGTGCCAGCAGCCGGGACCGACTCCGAGGTGGCGAGCAGTACTTC

d_gene: NA
abundance: NA
j_gene: TRBJ2-1
v_gene: TRBV2
CDR3aa: CASSERGPSSYNEQFF
CDR3nt: TGTGCCAGCAGTGAAAGGGGTCCAAGCTCCTACAATGAGCAGTTCTTC

d_gene: NA
abundance: NA
j_gene: TRBJ2-5
v_gene: TRBV20-1
CDR3aa: CSARADPGWTQYF
CDR3nt: TGCAGTGCTAGAGCGGACCCGGGTTGGACCCAGTACTTC

d_gene: TRBD1
abundance: NA
j_gene: TRBJ2-7
v_gene: TRBV18
CDR3aa: CASSIGQGANGYEQYF
CDR3nt: TGTGCCAGCTCAATCGGACAGGGGGCTAATGGGTACGAGCAGTACTTC

d_gene: NA
abundance: few
j_gene: TRBJ2-3
v_gene: TRBV28
CDR3aa: CASRRGQKQDTQYF
CDR3nt: TGTGCCAGCAGGCGGGGACAGAAACAAGATACGCAGTATTTT

d_gene: TRBD2
abundance: NA
j_gene: TRBJ2-1
v_gene: TRBV12-3/TRBV12-4
CDR3aa: CASSLTGTSHNEQFF
CDR3nt: TGTGCCAGCAGCCTAACCGGGACTAGCCACAATGAGCAGTTCTTC

d_gene: TRBD1
abundance: few
j_gene: TRBJ1-6
v_gene: TRBV27
CDR3aa: CASSSQGTGPSPLHF
CDR3nt: TGTGCCAGCAGTTCCCAGGGGACAGGACCTTCACCCCTCCACTTT

d_gene: TRBD2
abundance: NA
j_gene: TRBJ2-1
v_gene: TRBV7-3
CDR3aa: CASSSRLAGGPHNEQFF
CDR3nt: TGTGCCAGCAGCTCGCGACTAGCGGGAGGGCCCCACAATGAGCAGTTCTTC

d_gene: NA
abundance: NA
j_gene: TRBJ2-7
v_gene: TRBV18
CDR3aa: CASPPGRISYEQYF
CDR3nt: TGTGCCAGTCCCCCGGGGCGGATCTCCTACGAGCAGTACTTC

d_gene: NA
abundance: few
j_gene: TRBJ1-5
v_gene: TRBV3-1
CDR3aa: CASSQGTLGQPQHF
CDR3nt: TGTGCCAGCAGCCAAGGGACGTTGGGACAGCCCCAGCATTTT